These T cell receptor beta chains were read from a single sample in a study of T cells in Graves' hyperthyroidism and ophthalmopathy. TCRdb reprocessed the multiplex PCR reads via MiXCR and lists one record per CDR3 protein. The table lists 530,000 or so distinct CDR3 sequences, around 45% of them singletons. The sequenced material came from peripheral blood or thyroid tissue (not recorded which). These receptors were obtained from a woman between 18 and 29 years old with Graves' hyperthyroidism. CDR3s include the opening cysteine and the closing phenylalanine or tryptophan. D genes are given only for firm matches.

TRBV5-1 | . | CASSLSPDFEAFF
TRBV29-1 | . | CSVEEPSYGYTF
TRBV7-2 | . | CASRGPYF
TRBV10-3 | . | CAISNGQPNSPLHF
TRBV24-1 | . | CAAGTLDKEKLFF
TRBV4-3 | TRBD1 | CASSQEAGDRVASGANVLTF
TRBV7-9 | TRBD2 | CASNPPGASGRDEQFF
TRBV11-2 | TRBD2 | CASSLASGKSYEQYF
TRBV18 | TRBD1 | CASSPYGTDYEQYF
TRBV7-9 | . | CASSLAPPSEQYF
TRBV5-4 | TRBD1 | CASSLGTGHTGELFF
TRBV4-1 | TRBD2 | CASSQIAGWETQYF
TRBV7-2 | TRBD2 | CASSLAEGLAGDTQYF
TRBV20-1 | . | CSARRLQGPANTGELFF
TRBV10-3 | . | CATQTSDRANTGELFF
TRBV5-4 | . | CASSLNGGSGYTF
TRBV6-2/TRBV6-3 | TRBD1 | CASSYDLAGGTEAFF
TRBV7-8 | TRBD2 | CASSYSLAGVTGELFF
TRBV12-5 | . | CASGLWTDQETQYF
TRBV12-3/TRBV12-4 | TRBD1 | CASSSRSSMGQPTQETQYF
TRBV27 | . | CASSAVSGELFF
TRBV10-3 | . | CAIKEAANEKLFF
TRBV10-1 | . | CATPHGGTEAFF
TRBV19 | TRBD1 | CASRPGQGAPYGYTF
TRBV4-3 | TRBD1 | CASSQGTGVVGGELFF
TRBV7-2 | . | CASSIPEAGSYNEQFF
TRBV20-1 | . | CSARVGTGTGELFF
TRBV29-1 | TRBD1 | CSVDAARGRNEKLFF
TRBV3-1 | . | CASSQVGGTQYF
TRBV3-1 | . | CASSQDGRWGETQYF
TRBV7-8 | TRBD2 | CASSLGGSGSGTGELFF
TRBV27 | . | CASNDSYEQYF
TRBV7-9 | TRBD1 | CASSLTGTGDTEAFF
TRBV15 | . | CATSRDWGLASYTF
TRBV6-1 | . | CASEAWGEKLFF
TRBV5-1 | . | CASSPDAGTEQYF
TRBV2 | . | CASRLGGPGRETQYF
TRBV12-3/TRBV12-4 | TRBD1 | CASSSDRGRDGYTF
TRBV18 | . | CASSPRRGSYNSPLHF
TRBV7-9 | . | CASSPELAAYNEQFF
TRBV5-1 | TRBD2 | CAGSLSSGRSGELFF
TRBV13 | TRBD1 | CASSLNGQDQYF
TRBV2 | . | CASRDSAGGYTF
TRBV11-3 | TRBD1 | CASSPGGRDGYTF
TRBV29-1 | . | CSVEDRGAETQYF
TRBV18 | . | CASSPSNTGELFF
TRBV7-8 | TRBD1 | CASSVTGAVQETQYF
TRBV19 | . | CASSIRGGFTEAFF
TRBV7-6 | . | CASSSRRSSYEQYF
TRBV7-2 | TRBD2 | CASSRGTSGSVLETQYF
TRBV29-1 | TRBD1 | CSVGPRGQPQHF
TRBV15 | . | CATSRAENTEAFF
TRBV24-1 | . | CATSDFDISGLYGYTF
TRBV6-6 | TRBD2 | CASSYSTPLAGGWRETQYF
TRBV12-3/TRBV12-4 | . | CASSLKGTGFAGNTIYF
TRBV20-1 | TRBD1 | CSAPGQGYYMNTEAFF
TRBV11-2 | TRBD2 | CASSTLDLGLATRSYEQYF
TRBV19 | TRBD1 | CASSSDRENTGELSW
TRBV5-8 | . | CASSLGTKRASQETQYF
TRBV7-2 | . | CASSPSGSSYEQYF